This T cell receptor (beta chain) was sequenced in a study of T-cell reconstitution after alpha-beta-depleted transplantation in children. Preparing the TCRbeta library involved the use of unique molecular identifiers. TCRdb processed the PCR reads anew with MiXCR; each CDR3 protein has one entry. Of about 610,000 distinct CDR3 sequences in the sample, roughly 10% are singletons; the top ten hold less than 5%. The CDR3 totals 16 residues. V gave up 4 bases and J gave up 0 bases; unmatched junction bases: 9. Germline CDR1 is DFQATT and CDR2 is SNEGSKA (reference sequence). This chain joins TRBV20-1 and TRBJ2-1, with 7 bases aligning to TRBD2. The sequencing used PBMCs from the stem cell graft donor, collected from the stem cell graft. The TCR was taken from a human donor who donated a stem cell graft to a child with acute myeloid leukemia. The DNA of the CDR3 is TGCAGTGCTATCGCGACTAGCCCCAGCTCCTACAATGAGCAGTTCTTC. The encoded protein is CSAIATSPSSYNEQFF.